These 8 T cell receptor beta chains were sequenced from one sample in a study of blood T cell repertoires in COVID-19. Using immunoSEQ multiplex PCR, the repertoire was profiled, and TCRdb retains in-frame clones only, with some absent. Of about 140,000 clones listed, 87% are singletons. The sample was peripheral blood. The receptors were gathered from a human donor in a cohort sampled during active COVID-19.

Here the CDR3 DNA reads TGTGCCAGCAGCCCTGGACAGGGGCGCACTGAAGCTTTCTTT. This translates into CASSPGQGRTEAFF. The chain links TRBV5-4 to TRBJ1-1; 9 bases match TRBD1. The ends lost 4 bases at V and 4 bases at J; junction bases unmatched: 5. Germline CDR1 reads SGHNT; CDR2 reads YYREEE (reference sequence). The CDR3 length is 14 residues.

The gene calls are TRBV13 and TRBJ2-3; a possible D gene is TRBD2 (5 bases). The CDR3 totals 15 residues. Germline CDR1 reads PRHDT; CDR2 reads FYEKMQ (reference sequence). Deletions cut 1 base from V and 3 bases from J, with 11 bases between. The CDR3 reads CASSLVSGDTDTQYF. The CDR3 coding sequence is TGTGCCAGCAGCTTAGTGTCCGGGGATACAGATACGCAGTATTTT. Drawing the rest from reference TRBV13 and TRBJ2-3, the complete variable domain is AAGVIQSPRHLIKEKRETATLKCYPIPRHDTVYWYQQGPGQDPQFLISFYEKMQSDKGSIPDRFSAQQFSDYHSELNMSSLELGDSALYFCASSLVSGDTDTQYFGPGTRLTVL.

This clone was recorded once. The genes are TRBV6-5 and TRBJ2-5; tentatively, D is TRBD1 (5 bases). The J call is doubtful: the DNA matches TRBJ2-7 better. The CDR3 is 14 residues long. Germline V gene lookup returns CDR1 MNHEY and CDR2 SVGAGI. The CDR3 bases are TGTGCCAGCAGTTACGGTCAGGGTTGGTACGAGCAGTACTTC. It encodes CASSYGQGWYEQYF.

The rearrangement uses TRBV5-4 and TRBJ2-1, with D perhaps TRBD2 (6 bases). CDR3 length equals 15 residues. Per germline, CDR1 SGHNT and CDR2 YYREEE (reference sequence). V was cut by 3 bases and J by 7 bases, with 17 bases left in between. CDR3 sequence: CASSSAGTWWNEQFF. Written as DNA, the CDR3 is TGTGCCAGCAGCTCCGCGGGGACGTGGTGGAATGAGCAGTTCTTC.

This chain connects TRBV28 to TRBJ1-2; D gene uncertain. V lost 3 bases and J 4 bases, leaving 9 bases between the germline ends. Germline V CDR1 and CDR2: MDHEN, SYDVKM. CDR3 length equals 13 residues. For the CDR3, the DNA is TGTGCCAGCAGTTTTTCACAGCTCTATGGCTACACCTTC. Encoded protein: CASSFSQLYGYTF.

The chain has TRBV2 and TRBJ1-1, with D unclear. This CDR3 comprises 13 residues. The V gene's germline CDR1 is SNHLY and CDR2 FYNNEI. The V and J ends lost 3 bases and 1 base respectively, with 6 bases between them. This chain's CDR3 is CASSDNRNTEAFF. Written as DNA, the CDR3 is TGTGCCAGCAGTGACAACAGGAACACTGAAGCTTTCTTT.

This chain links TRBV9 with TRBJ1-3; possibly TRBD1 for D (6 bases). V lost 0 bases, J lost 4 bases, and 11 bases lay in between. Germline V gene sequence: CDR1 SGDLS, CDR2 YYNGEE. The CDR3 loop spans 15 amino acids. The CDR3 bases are TGTGCCAGCAGCGTAGAAACAGGGACCGGAAACACCATATATTTT. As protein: CASSVETGTGNTIYF.

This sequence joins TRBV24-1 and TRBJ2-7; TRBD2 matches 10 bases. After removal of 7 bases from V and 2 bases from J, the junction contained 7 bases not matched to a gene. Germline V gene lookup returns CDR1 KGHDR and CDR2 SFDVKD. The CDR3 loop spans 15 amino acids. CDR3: CATSPTSGDPYEQYF. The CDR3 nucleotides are TGTGCCACCAGCCCAACTAGCGGGGACCCCTACGAGCAGTACTTC.